This record looks at one TCR beta chain sequence and its context. Its binding antigen is unknown. One base away there is no much larger clone; base qualities are not given. Reading the label with the study, this specimen's treatment or condition is: live attenuated yellow fever vaccine strain. At each blood-draw timepoint, two biological replicates of bulk PBMCs were obtained. A standard Ficoll-Paque protocol was used to isolate PBMCs from peripheral blood. TriZol was used to extract RNA from bulk PBMCs, CD4 and CD8 fractions, and dextramer-positive and dextramer-negative fractions. TCR cDNA was synthesized by 5'RACE template switching, through which a universal primer site and unique molecular identifiers were introduced. Priming for cDNA synthesis came from both the TCR alpha and TCR beta constant segments. Library amplification used two PCR steps, and the second PCR step added sample barcodes and sequencing adapters. Sequencing of libraries was performed on Illumina HiSeq 2500 (2x100 bp) or NovaSeq (2x150 bp). In the paper's pipeline: Demultiplexing of reads and collapsing into UMI consensus sequences were performed with MIGEC, and V(D)J alignment was carried out with MiXCR. Vaccine-responding clonotypes were identified with edgeR using replicate PBMC samples, with FDR below 0.01 and a log2 fold change above 5 up to day 15 being required. Each bulk clonotype received a CD4 or CD8 identity based on whether the sequenced CD4 or CD8 repertoire contained that clonotype at higher abundance. TCRdb redid the processing of the public reads, applying fastp at Q25 and MiXCR, and retained in-frame beta chains. Rows are combined by CDR3 protein, so each entry shows the most common genes and DNA. For this entry, the V and J calls and clone size follow TCRdb and not the study's own pipeline. The sample table holds a few hundred thousand distinct CDR3 sequences, of which around 21% were seen once. Jointly, the top ten make up roughly 13% of the sample.

CDR1 LNHDA and CDR2 SQIVND are derived from the germline V gene (reference sequence). Taken from cysteine to phenylalanine, the CDR3 has 17 residues. Kept here is only the CDR3 DNA, which spans 51 bases and is read in frame from base 1. Trimming takes 1 base off V and 4 bases off J; junction bases not matched to a gene: 8. The data derive from a study of T cells after yellow fever vaccination (dated by TCRdb to the late 2010s). The study in broad terms: The SMART-Seq v4 Ultra Low Input RNA kit was used to prepare libraries from fractions with low cell numbers. To follow T-cell clones before and after both primary and booster YFV17D yellow fever vaccination, bulk TCR alpha and beta repertoires underwent longitudinal sequencing. Two healthy male donors, one aged 18 to 29 and one aged 30 to 39 years, were included in the cohort. Bulk PBMC replicates and cell subsets were isolated from blood drawn at multiple timepoints before and after both primary and secondary immunization. What the work shows at the level of the full study, not this receptor alone: A small share of clonotypes was detected in both CD4 and CD8 compartments, with the overlap likely arising from convergent recombination. Compared with the primary T-cell response, the secondary T-cell response was faster but weaker, reaching its peak on day 5 rather than on day 15. Computational filtering was needed because FACS-sorted repertoires could contain abundant contaminating clonotypes from the bulk population. Most clones expanded after primary vaccination (roughly 96% of CD4 and 88% of CD8) were re-detected after the booster, suggesting that broad memory maintenance occurred. The study included only two donors, which limits how far the findings can be generalized.

This receptor chain uses TRBV19 and TRBJ2-1; the junction holds 9 bases that match TRBD1. Specimen: PBMCs, collected 15 days after the yellow fever booster vaccination. The receptor was isolated from a man younger than 40 who received the YFV17D yellow fever vaccine. CDR3 loop: CASSIGGGDRAYNEQFF. Here is the DNA: TGTGCCAGTAGTATAGGGGGAGGGGACAGGGCTTACAATGAGCAGTTCTTC.